This T cell receptor beta chain was identified in a study of cytomegalovirus exposure and HLA in healthy donors. General observations from the study: According to the study, roughly 160 TCR beta chains were cytomegalovirus-associated.

V shed 7 bases and J shed 6 bases, with 15 bases lying between them. Germline values: CDR1 MNHNS, CDR2 SASEGT. This CDR3 contains 13 residues. The study ran its PCR with 60 Vbeta and 13 Jbeta primers. In the original processing: There were about 86 million unique TCR beta chains by a later count, and approximately 11 million of them were shared. The table came from immunoSEQ multiplex PCR; TCRdb's copy has only in-frame clones and leaves some out. For V, J and clone size, that table is used; D and trimming come from the DNA. The table lists about 210,000 clones, around 83% of them singletons. To note about this clone: Antigen specificity is unknown.

The TCR originated in a man aged 40-49 years in good health and CMV-seropositive. The source material was PBMCs. The rearrangement uses TRBV6-1 and TRBJ1-2, with D possibly TRBD1 on 6 matching bases. The CDR3 reads CASMLQGGNGYTF. The DNA for the CDR3 is TGTGCCAGCATGTTACAGGGTGGGAATGGCTACACCTTC.